This T cell receptor beta chain was identified during a study of blood T cell repertoires in COVID-19. About the research overall: The United States, Italy and Spain supplied acute and convalescent COVID-19 samples. Nucleic acid was either cDNA or gDNA, and it came from T cells, B-cell-depleted T cells, or PBMCs.

Trimming pared 2 bases from V and 6 bases from J, leaving 5 bases between. This CDR3 is 11 amino acids long. In germline, CDR1 is SGHAT, CDR2 FQNNGV. Profiling relied on immunoSEQ multiplex PCR, and the TCRdb table lists in-frame clones only, not all of them. There are about 220,000 clones in the sample; roughly 82% occur only once, and approximately 2.4% lies in the top ten. The V call is TRBV11-2, the J call TRBJ2-7; D is unclear. This TCR came from a man in his forties or fifties who had recovered from COVID-19. Material for sequencing was peripheral blood. CDR3 region: CASSLYPEQYF. Written as DNA, the CDR3 is TGTGCCAGCAGCTTATATCCCGAGCAGTACTTC.